What follows describes a single T cell receptor (beta chain). Sequencing templates came from extracted RNA that was reverse transcribed into cDNA. Generated by immunoSEQ multiplex PCR, the TCRdb table keeps only in-frame clones and is missing some. The repertoire holds around 100,000 clones, with around 50% as singletons. Regarding treatment: oral pan-JAK inhibitor, 5-10 mg twice daily. Germline values: CDR1 SGHVS, CDR2 FQNEAQ. V lost 1 base and J lost 5; bases outside the gene matches: 5. The CDR3 is 14 amino acids. This entry belongs to a study of CD8+ T cells in alopecia areata. Specimen: CD8+ T cells sorted from blood, collected at week 24, from a patient treated with tofacitinib. The origin of this receptor is a human donor with alopecia areata. V gene TRBV7-8 combines with J gene TRBJ2-7, with 7 positions matching TRBD2. CDR3 bases: TGTGCCAGCAGCTTAGGGGGTGGGGGGGACGAGCAGTACTTC. Protein sequence: CASSLGGGGDEQYF.